Below are 31 T cell receptor beta chains sequenced from a single sample in a study of blood T cell repertoires in COVID-19 (dated by TCRdb to the early 2020s). The method behind the library was the immunoSEQ multiplex PCR assay. As stored in TCRdb, this immuneACCESS dataset retains in-frame rearrangements with V and J assigned. A fraction of the clones does not appear; measured against another copy, unresolved V genes explain less than half of the discrepancy, and the remainder lacks a known reason. This sample lists approximately 150,000 clones; over 75% were detected once. The ten largest make up 9.5% to 12% of the sample. The sample comprised peripheral blood. All receptors derive from a man aged 60-69 years with active or convalescent COVID-19.

This clone was seen just once. The chain uses TRBV4-1 and TRBJ2-5, with TRBD2 as a possible D gene (7 bases). Germline assignment: CDR1 MGHRA and CDR2 YSYEKL. This CDR3 is 16 amino acids long. V was cut by 5 bases and J by 3 bases, with 19 bases left in between. CDR3 protein: CASSNQLRGGEETQYF. The CDR3 DNA follows: TGCGCCAGCAGCAACCAGCTTAGGGGGGGAGAAGAGACCCAGTACTTC.

This rearrangement joins TRBV5-6 to TRBJ2-5, with D tentatively TRBD2 (7 bases). The V end was cut by 4 bases, the J end by 1 base, with 14 bases between. CDR3 size: 15 residues. CDR1 and CDR2 (germline): SGHDT, YYEEEE. The CDR3 region has the DNA TGTGCCAGCAGCCTCAGGGGAGGGGTCCAAGAGACCCAGTACTTC. Its protein is CASSLRGGVQETQYF.

This sequence joins TRBV6-5 and TRBJ2-3; the match to TRBD1 covers 10 bases. The CDR3 contains 15 residues. Germline loops: CDR1 MNHEY, CDR2 SVGAGI. The trim removed 6 bases at V and 0 bases at J, leaving 3 bases unmatched. The DNA of the CDR3 is TGTGCCAGCAGCTCGGGACAGGGGAGCACAGATACGCAGTATTTT. Translated: CASSSGQGSTDTQYF.

This sequence joins TRBV9 and TRBJ1-6; D gene unclear. Germline V gene lookup returns CDR1 SGDLS and CDR2 YYNGEE. This CDR3 region has 14 residues. The ends were cut back, 3 bases at V and 7 bases at J, with 11 bases in the middle. The CDR3 loop reads CASSGTGGNSPLHF. The DNA of the CDR3 is TGTGCCAGCAGCGGGACCGGAGGGAATTCACCCCTCCACTTT.

This rearrangement joins TRBV16 to TRBJ1-1; D is unclear. With 2 bases removed from V and 0 bases from J, the gap between germline ends came to 4 bases. This CDR3 comprises 13 residues. CDR1 and CDR2 (germline): KGHSY, FQNENV. In DNA, the CDR3 is TGTGCCAGCAGCCAACAGGTGAACACTGAAGCTTTCTTT. This sequence encodes CASSQQVNTEAFF.

The V call is TRBV10-3, the J call TRBJ2-7; TRBD1 agrees at 7 bases. This CDR3 is 12 amino acids long. Trimming removed 10 bases from V and 2 bases from J; junction bases left unmatched: 5. Germline V CDR1 and CDR2: ENHRY, SYGVKD. The CDR3 DNA reads as TGTGCCACACAGGGGTCAACCTACGAGCAGTACTTC. This encodes CATQGSTYEQYF.

This clone was detected many times. This chain uses TRBV6-2 or TRBV6-3 with TRBJ1-6; 8 nucleotides agree with TRBD1. This CDR3 has 18 amino acids. Germline assignment: CDR1 MNHEY and CDR2 SVGEGT. J lost 7 bases, V lost 5 bases, and 16 bases had no gene match. The CDR3 is CASSLRQGLRVGNSPLHF. As DNA, the CDR3 is TGTGCCAGCAGTCTCCGACAGGGGCTTAGGGTGGGGAATTCACCCCTCCACTTT.

This clone was seen a handful of times. CDR3 DNA sequence: TGTGCCAGCAAGGCCGACAGGGGACCACTTTATGGCTACACCTTC. Translation: CASKADRGPLYGYTF. The chain combines TRBV6-6 with TRBJ1-2, with 8 bases that match TRBD1. The CDR3 is 15 amino acids. Germline assignment: CDR1 MNHNY and CDR2 SVGAGI (reference sequence). The V gene end was trimmed by 7 bases and the J gene end by 5 bases; junction bases not matched to a gene: 12.

V is TRBV29-1 and J is TRBJ2-7; maybe TRBD2 (5 bases). From germline, CDR1 is SQVTM and CDR2 ANQGSEA. The ends were cut back, 7 bases at V and 2 bases at J, with 18 bases in the middle. There are 14 residues in the CDR3. The CDR3 spells CSGLTGMGPYEQYF. The CDR3 DNA reads as TGCAGCGGCCTGACCGGGATGGGCCCCTACGAGCAGTACTTC.

The rearrangement links TRBV7-6 to TRBJ1-3; D unclear. Germline-derived CDR1 and CDR2 are SGHVS and FNYEAQ. Between the trimmed V and J ends, which lost 1 base and 0 bases, there was a span of 10 bases. The CDR3 runs 16 residues. CDR3 bases: TGTGCCAGCAGCTTAGGGACTCCTAGCTCTGGAAACACCATATATTTT. As protein: CASSLGTPSSGNTIYF.

This clone has more than one count but fewer than ten. The rearrangement uses TRBV7-9 and TRBJ2-3; 10 bases fit TRBD2. The CDR3 has 15 residues. The germline gives CDR1 SEHNR, CDR2 FQNEAQ (reference sequence). Trimming cost V 1 base and J 5 bases; bases outside gene matches: 3. This CDR3 is CASSLVLAGLDTQYF. CDR3 bases: TGTGCCAGCAGCTTAGTACTAGCGGGGTTAGATACGCAGTATTTT.

The chain uses TRBV7-3 and TRBJ1-2; D unclear. Germline loops: CDR1 SGHTA, CDR2 FQGTGA. There are 13 residues in the CDR3. V dropped 5 bases and J dropped 8 bases, with 15 bases sitting between them. The CDR3 region is CASSLPTGMGYTF. DNA of the CDR3: TGTGCCAGCAGCCTACCGACGGGGATGGGCTACACCTTC.

The rearrangement joins TRBV28 to TRBJ2-5, with 7 nucleotides matching TRBD1. Trimming at V came to 6 bases and at J to 3 bases, leaving 4 bases not matched to a gene. The CDR3 totals 13 residues. In germline, CDR1 is MDHEN, CDR2 SYDVKM. The CDR3: CASSGTAKETQYF. As DNA, the CDR3 is TGTGCCAGCAGCGGGACAGCGAAAGAGACCCAGTACTTC. The variable domain in full, completed from reference TRBV28 and TRBJ2-5, reads DVKVTQSSRYLVKRTGEKVFLECVQDMDHENMFWYRQDPGLGLRLIYFSYDVKMKEKGDIPEGYSVSREKKERFSLILESASTNQTSMYLCASSGTAKETQYFGPGTRLLVL.

The chain joins TRBV5-4 to TRBJ1-4; 9 bases are a match to TRBD1. The junction had 2 bases not matched to a gene; V was cut back by 0 bases and J by 5 bases. Germline-derived CDR1 and CDR2 are SGHNT and YYREEE (reference sequence). The CDR3 has 15 amino acids. The CDR3 DNA reads as TGTGCCAGCAGCTTGGCCGGGACAGGGAATGAAAAACTGTTTTTT. Translation: CASSLAGTGNEKLFF.

The chain joins TRBV28 to TRBJ1-5, with D unresolved. V lost 7 bases, J lost 2 bases, and 12 bases lay in between. This CDR3 region has 14 residues. Germline CDR1 is MDHEN and CDR2 is SYDVKM. The CDR3 loop reads CASTSGSRNQPQHF. CDR3 coding DNA: TGTGCCAGCACTAGCGGGAGCCGCAATCAGCCCCAGCATTTT.

This chain uses TRBV12-2 with TRBJ2-2; the table's D call, TRBD2, has no DNA check behind it. TRBV12-2 is shown as a pseudogene. This CDR3 contains 18 residues. The CDR3 here is CASRLRLAGGPAVGELFF. CDR3 DNA: TGTGCAAGTCGCTTACGGCTAGCGGGGGGGCCTGCGGTCGGGGAGCTGTTTTTT.

The V gene is TRBV28, the J gene TRBJ2-2, with 8 nucleotides matching TRBD1. Germline trimming cut 5 bases from V and 4 bases from J; bases unmatched to any gene: 9. The CDR3 spans 16 residues. Germline-derived CDR1 and CDR2 are MDHEN and SYDVKM. CDR3 in amino acids: CASSLGTGLLTGELFF. CDR3 DNA: TGTGCCAGCAGTCTGGGGACAGGTCTCCTCACCGGGGAGCTGTTTTTT.

The J gene is TRBJ2-1, the V gene TRBV19; D might be TRBD2 (6 bases). CDR1 is LNHDA, CDR2 SQIVND, per germline (reference sequence). With 6 bases removed from V and 4 bases from J, the gap between germline ends came to 22 bases. This CDR3 region has 17 residues. The CDR3 DNA is TGTGCCAGTAGCACCATTTTAGGTGGGGGGTTATACAATGAGCAGTTCTTC. It yields the protein CASSTILGGGLYNEQFF.

V gene TRBV18 combines with J gene TRBJ1-1, with 11 bases lining up with TRBD1. The ends lost 0 bases at V and 3 bases at J; junction bases unmatched: 6. The V gene's germline CDR1 is KGHSH and CDR2 LQKENI. The CDR3 consists of 17 residues. The CDR3 DNA sequence: TGTGCCAGCTCACCACCCCGGACAGGGGGCGTCGACACTGAAGCTTTCTTT. Amino acid sequence: CASSPPRTGGVDTEAFF.

The V gene is TRBV5-6, the J gene TRBJ1-4, with a weak D call TRBD1 (5 bases). Germline CDR1 reads SGHDT; CDR2 reads YYEEEE. The V gene lost 0 bases and the J gene lost 8 bases, with 11 bases spanning the gap. The CDR3 runs to 14 residues. The CDR3 is CASSLDFRGEKLFF. The DNA for the CDR3 is TGTGCCAGCAGCTTGGATTTCCGGGGGGAAAAACTGTTTTTT.

The gene calls are TRBV5-4 and TRBJ1-1; maybe TRBD1 (5 bases). From germline, CDR1 is SGHNT and CDR2 YYREEE (reference sequence). The CDR3 sequence is 13 residues long. V lost 5 bases to trimming and J lost 7 bases, with 15 bases between them. The CDR3 DNA reads TGTGCCAGCAGGTCCCCCGACAGTCTTGAAGCTTTCTTT. It is translated as CASRSPDSLEAFF. Full variable domain (rest looked up from reference TRBV5-4 and TRBJ1-1): ETGVTQSPTHLIKTRGQQVTLRCSSQSGHNTVSWYQQALGQGPQFIFQYYREEENGRGNFPPRFSGLQFPNYSSELNVNALELDDSALYLCASRSPDSLEAFFGQGTRLTVV.

The chain combines TRBV6-5 with TRBJ1-2; D unresolved. The CDR3 loop spans 13 amino acids. Germline V gives CDR1 MNHEY, CDR2 SVGAGI. Trimming left V 6 bases short and J 6 bases short, with 14 bases between. This CDR3 reads CASSSDLTHGYTF. CDR3 nucleotides: TGTGCCAGCAGCTCGGACTTGACCCATGGCTACACCTTC.

The chain carries TRBV28 and TRBJ1-2; weak D call: TRBD1 (6 bases). The ends were cut back, 1 base at V and 8 bases at J, with 20 bases in the middle. The V gene's germline CDR1 is MDHEN and CDR2 SYDVKM. The CDR3 covers 16 residues. The CDR3 loop is CASSLSPITGQRGYTF. In DNA form, the CDR3 reads TGTGCCAGCAGTTTATCACCTATCACAGGACAGCGGGGCTACACCTTC.

The chain carries TRBV3-1 (or the pseudogene TRBV3-2) and TRBJ2-3; maybe TRBD1 (5 bases). CDR3 length equals 17 residues. Germline V CDR1 and CDR2: LGHDT, YNNKEL (reference sequence). Trimming took off 5 bases at V and 2 bases at J, with 20 bases between the two ends. This chain's CDR3 is CASSRGSGWTSTDTQYF. CDR3 in DNA: TGTGCCAGCAGCAGGGGCTCAGGATGGACATCCACAGATACGCAGTATTTT.

The gene calls are TRBV5-6 and TRBJ2-4, with 9 bases aligning to TRBD1. Per the germline V gene, CDR1 is SGHDT and CDR2 is YYEEEE. The CDR3 consists of 13 residues. With V trimmed by 5 bases and J by 7 bases, 4 bases remained unmatched. CDR3 sequence reads: CASSQGQGNIQYF. The CDR3 DNA follows: TGTGCCAGCAGTCAGGGACAGGGCAACATTCAGTACTTC.

The chain is built from TRBV2 and TRBJ2-7; D is unclear. The V gene's germline CDR1 is SNHLY and CDR2 FYNNEI. The V gene lost 0 bases and the J gene lost 3 bases, with 12 bases spanning the gap. This CDR3 contains 15 residues. The CDR3 DNA reads as TGTGCCAGCAGTGAAGCCTACGGCAGAGGCTACGAGCAGTACTTC. Translating gives CASSEAYGRGYEQYF. The full variable domain, completed using reference TRBV2 and TRBJ2-7, is EPEVTQTPSHQVTQMGQEVILRCVPISNHLYFYWYRQILGQKVEFLVSFYNNEISEKSEIFDDQFSVERPDGSNFTLKIRSTKLEDSAMYFCASSEAYGRGYEQYFGPGTRLTVT.

The CDR3 loop reads CASSLVRELGRSLGTQYF. The DNA of the CDR3 is TGTGCCAGCAGCTTAGTTCGGGAATTAGGTCGTAGTCTAGGGACCCAGTACTTC. The chain links TRBV11-2 to TRBJ2-5, with TRBD2 as a possible D gene (5 bases). The CDR3 runs to 18 residues. Looked up from germline, CDR1 is SGHAT and CDR2 is FQNNGV. The germline V and J ends were trimmed by 1 base and 7 bases, with 25 bases remaining between them.

This clone is a singleton in its sample. The chain links TRBV4-2 to TRBJ2-1; TRBD2 aligns across 12 bases. The CDR3 runs 16 residues. J lost 9 bases, V lost 5 bases, and 11 bases had no gene match. Looked up from germline, CDR1 is LGHNA and CDR2 is YNFKEQ. This CDR3 reads CASSSNLLAGGSEQFF. The DNA for the CDR3 is TGTGCCAGCAGCTCGAATTTGCTAGCGGGAGGGTCTGAGCAGTTCTTC.

The chain uses TRBV19 and TRBJ1-2; TRBD1 matches 7 bases. Per germline, CDR1 LNHDA and CDR2 SQIVND (reference sequence). The CDR3 has 16 residues. With 6 bases clipped from V and 4 bases from J, the junction kept 14 bases outside the gene matches. The DNA for the CDR3 is TGTGCCAGTAGCAATCTCGACAGGGTTTTGGGCTATGGCTACACCTTC. Its translation: CASSNLDRVLGYGYTF. Looking up the rest from reference TRBV19 and TRBJ1-2 gives the full variable domain: DGGITQSPKYLFRKEGQNVTLSCEQNLNHDAMYWYRQDPGQGLRLIYYSQIVNDFQKGDIAEGYSVSREKKESFPLTVTSAQKNPTAFYLCASSNLDRVLGYGYTFGSGTRLTVV.

This clone was observed a single time. The chain uses TRBV2 and TRBJ2-7, with a weak D call TRBD1 (6 bases). In germline, CDR1 is SNHLY, CDR2 FYNNEI. The germline V and J ends were trimmed by 6 bases and 3 bases, with 21 bases remaining between them. This CDR3 spans 16 amino acids. The CDR3 is CASRNPSGTTIYEQYF. CDR3 in DNA: TGTGCCAGCAGAAACCCCTCCGGGACAACAATCTACGAGCAGTACTTC. Based on the CDR3 plus reference TRBV2 and TRBJ2-7, the full variable domain is EPEVTQTPSHQVTQMGQEVILRCVPISNHLYFYWYRQILGQKVEFLVSFYNNEISEKSEIFDDQFSVERPDGSNFTLKIRSTKLEDSAMYFCASRNPSGTTIYEQYFGPGTRLTVT.

This chain joins TRBV4-1 and TRBJ2-1; possibly TRBD1 for D (5 bases). The germline V gene has CDR1 MGHRA and CDR2 YSYEKL. V dropped 1 base and J dropped 1 base, with 11 bases sitting between them. The CDR3 spans 16 residues. The CDR3: CASSQADSGSYNEQFF. The CDR3 coding sequence is TGCGCCAGCAGCCAAGCCGACTCAGGGTCCTACAATGAGCAGTTCTTC.